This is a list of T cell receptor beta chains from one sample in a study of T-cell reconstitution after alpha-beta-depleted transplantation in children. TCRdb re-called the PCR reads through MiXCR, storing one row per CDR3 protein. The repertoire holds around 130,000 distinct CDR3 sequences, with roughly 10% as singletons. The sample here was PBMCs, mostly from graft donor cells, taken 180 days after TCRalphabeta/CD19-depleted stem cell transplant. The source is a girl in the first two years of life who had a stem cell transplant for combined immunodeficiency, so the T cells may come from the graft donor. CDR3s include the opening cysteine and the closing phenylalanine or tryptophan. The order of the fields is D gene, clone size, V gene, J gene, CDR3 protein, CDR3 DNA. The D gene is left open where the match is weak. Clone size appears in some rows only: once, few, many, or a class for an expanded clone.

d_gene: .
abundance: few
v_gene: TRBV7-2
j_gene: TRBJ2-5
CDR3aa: CASSLMGLETQYF
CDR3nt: TGTGCCAGCAGCTTAATGGGGTTGGAGACCCAGTACTTC

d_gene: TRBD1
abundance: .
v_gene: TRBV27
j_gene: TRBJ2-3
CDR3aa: CASRPYQGASLYTQYF
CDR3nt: TGTGCCAGCAGACCCTACCAGGGGGCCTCTCTTTATACGCAGTATTTT

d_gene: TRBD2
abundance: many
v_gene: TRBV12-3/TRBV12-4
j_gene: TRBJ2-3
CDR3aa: CASSPGTSGRYF
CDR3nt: TGTGCCAGCAGCCCAGGGACTAGCGGGAGATATTTT

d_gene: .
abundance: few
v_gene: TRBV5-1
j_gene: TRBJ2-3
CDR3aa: CASGVWTDTQYF
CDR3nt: TGCGCCAGCGGGGTATGGACAGATACGCAGTATTTT

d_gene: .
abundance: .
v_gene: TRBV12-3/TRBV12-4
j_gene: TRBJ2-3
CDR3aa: CASSLAGGGHSTDTQYF
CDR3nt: TGTGCCAGCAGTTTGGCTGGCGGGGGCCACTCCACAGATACGCAGTATTTT

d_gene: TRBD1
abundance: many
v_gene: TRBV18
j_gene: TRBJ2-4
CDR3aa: CASSPDRGHDIQYF
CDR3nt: TGTGCCAGCTCACCTGACAGGGGGCATGACATTCAGTACTTC

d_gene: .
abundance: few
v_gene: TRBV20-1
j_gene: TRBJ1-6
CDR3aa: CSARDEWSSYNSPLHF
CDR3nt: TGCAGTGCTAGAGACGAGTGGAGCTCCTATAATTCACCCCTCCACTTT

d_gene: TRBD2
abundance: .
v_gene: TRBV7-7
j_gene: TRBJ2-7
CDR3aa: CASSPSGNYEQYF
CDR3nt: TGTGCCAGCAGCCCTAGCGGGAACTACGAGCAGTACTTC

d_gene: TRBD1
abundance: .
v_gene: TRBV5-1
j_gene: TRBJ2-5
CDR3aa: CASSLADRGRETQYF
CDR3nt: TGCGCCAGCAGCTTGGCGGACAGGGGGCGAGAGACCCAGTACTTC

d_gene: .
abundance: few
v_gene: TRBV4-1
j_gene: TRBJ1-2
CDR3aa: CASSQLGLSYGYTF
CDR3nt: TGCGCCAGCAGCCAACTAGGACTTAGCTATGGCTACACCTTC

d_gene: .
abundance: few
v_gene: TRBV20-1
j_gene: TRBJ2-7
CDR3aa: CSARSDLTYEQYF
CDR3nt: TGCAGTGCTCGGTCAGATTTAACCTACGAGCAGTACTTC

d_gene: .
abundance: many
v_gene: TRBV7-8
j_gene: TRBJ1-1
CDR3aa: CASSLQAGYTEAFF
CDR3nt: TGTGCCAGCAGCCTGCAGGCGGGTTACACTGAAGCTTTCTTT

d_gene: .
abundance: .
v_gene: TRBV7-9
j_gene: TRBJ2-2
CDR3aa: CASSPPGLINTGELFF
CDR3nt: TGTGCCAGCAGCCCACCGGGACTGATTAACACCGGGGAGCTGTTTTTT

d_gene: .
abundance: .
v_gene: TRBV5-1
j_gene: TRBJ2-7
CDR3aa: CASSFWGLYEQYF
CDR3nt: TGCGCCAGCAGCTTCTGGGGTCTCTACGAGCAGTACTTC

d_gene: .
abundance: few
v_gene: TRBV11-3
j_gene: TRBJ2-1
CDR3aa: CASSLFDSYEQFF
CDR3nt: TGTGCCAGCAGCTTATTTGATAGTTATGAGCAGTTCTTC

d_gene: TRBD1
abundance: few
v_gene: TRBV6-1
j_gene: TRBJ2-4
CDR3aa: CASSPLDRGREIQYF
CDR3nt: TGTGCCAGCAGCCCCCTCGACAGGGGGCGGGAAATTCAGTACTTC

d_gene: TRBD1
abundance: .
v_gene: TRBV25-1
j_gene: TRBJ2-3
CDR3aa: CASSEYAMDDRAGDTQYF
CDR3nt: TGTGCCAGCAGTGAATATGCCATGGACGACAGGGCAGGGGATACGCAGTATTTT

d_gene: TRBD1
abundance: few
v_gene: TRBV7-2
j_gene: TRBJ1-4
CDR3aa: CASSLRGQGREKLFF
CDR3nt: TGTGCCAGCAGCTTGCGGGGACAGGGTAGGGAAAAACTGTTTTTT

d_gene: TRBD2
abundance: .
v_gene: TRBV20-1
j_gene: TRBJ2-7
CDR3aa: CSAPGAGTSGSGYEQYF
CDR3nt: TGCAGTGCCCCCGGCGCCGGGACTAGCGGGAGCGGCTACGAGCAGTACTTC

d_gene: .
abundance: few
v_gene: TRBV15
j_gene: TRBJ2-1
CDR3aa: CATSPKRTPGSNEQFF
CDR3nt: TGTGCCACCAGCCCGAAAAGGACACCCGGAAGCAATGAGCAGTTCTTC

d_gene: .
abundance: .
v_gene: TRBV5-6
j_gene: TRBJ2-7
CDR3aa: CASSLLMNEQYF
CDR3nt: TGTGCCAGCAGCTTGCTTATGAACGAGCAGTACTTC

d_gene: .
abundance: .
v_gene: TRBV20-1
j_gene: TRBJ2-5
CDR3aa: CSAVKKAETQYF
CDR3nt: TGCAGTGCAGTCAAGAAGGCGGAGACCCAGTACTTC

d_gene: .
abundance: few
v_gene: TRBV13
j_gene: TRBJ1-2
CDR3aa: CASSPSDRTLGYYYGYTF
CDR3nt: TGTGCCAGCAGTCCATCCGACAGGACACTCGGCTACTACTATGGCTACACCTTC

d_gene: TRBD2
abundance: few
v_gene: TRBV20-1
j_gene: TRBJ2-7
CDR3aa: CSARSSGREQYF
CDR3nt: TGCAGTGCTAGGTCTAGCGGGAGGGAGCAGTACTTC

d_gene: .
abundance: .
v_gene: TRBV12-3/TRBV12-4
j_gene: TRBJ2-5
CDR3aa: CASSLWAKGHKGETQYF
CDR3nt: TGTGCCAGCAGTCTATGGGCAAAGGGACACAAAGGAGAGACCCAGTACTTC

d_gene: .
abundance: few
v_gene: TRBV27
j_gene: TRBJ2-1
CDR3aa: CASRKGSSYNEQFF
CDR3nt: TGTGCCAGCAGAAAGGGGAGCTCCTACAATGAGCAGTTCTTC

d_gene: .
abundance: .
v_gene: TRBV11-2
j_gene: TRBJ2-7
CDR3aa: CASSSGMSYEQYF
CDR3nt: TGTGCCAGCAGCTCAGGGATGTCCTACGAGCAGTACTTC

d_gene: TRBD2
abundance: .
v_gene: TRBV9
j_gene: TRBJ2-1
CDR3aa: CASSHLAEIYNEQFF
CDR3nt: TGTGCCAGCAGCCACCTAGCGGAAATATACAATGAGCAGTTCTTC

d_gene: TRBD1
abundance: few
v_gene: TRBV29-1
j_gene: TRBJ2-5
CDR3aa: CSTEDRGGVTARETQYF
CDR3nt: TGCAGCACCGAGGACAGGGGAGGTGTAACGGCTCGGGAGACCCAGTACTTC

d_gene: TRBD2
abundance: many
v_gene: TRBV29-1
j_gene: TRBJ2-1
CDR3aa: CSAPGKRGTYNEQFF
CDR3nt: TGCAGCGCCCCCGGGAAGCGGGGAACCTACAATGAGCAGTTCTTC

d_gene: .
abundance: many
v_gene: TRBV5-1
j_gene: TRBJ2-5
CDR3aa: CASSLGSGPSETQYF
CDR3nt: TGCGCCAGCAGCTTGGGCAGCGGACCCTCCGAGACCCAGTACTTC

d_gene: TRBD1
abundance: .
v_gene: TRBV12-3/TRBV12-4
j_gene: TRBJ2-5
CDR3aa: CASSPDIRGRRETQYF
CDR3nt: TGTGCCAGCAGTCCCGACATCAGGGGGCGGAGAGAGACCCAGTACTTC

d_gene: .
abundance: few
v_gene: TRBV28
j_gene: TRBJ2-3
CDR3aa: CASSSTGVSTDTQYF
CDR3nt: TGTGCCAGCAGCTCCACAGGAGTCAGCACAGATACGCAGTATTTT

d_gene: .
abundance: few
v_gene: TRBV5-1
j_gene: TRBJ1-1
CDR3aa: CASSLIGDTEAFF
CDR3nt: TGCGCCAGCAGCTTGATCGGGGACACTGAAGCTTTCTTT

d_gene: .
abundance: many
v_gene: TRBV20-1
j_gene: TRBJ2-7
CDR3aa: CSARDLGVPSYEQYF
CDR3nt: TGCAGTGCTAGAGATTTGGGAGTCCCATCCTACGAGCAGTACTTC

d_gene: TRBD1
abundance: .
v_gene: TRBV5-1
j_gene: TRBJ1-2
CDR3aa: CASSLYQGGADGYTF
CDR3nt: TGCGCCAGCAGCTTGTACCAGGGGGGCGCGGATGGCTACACCTTC

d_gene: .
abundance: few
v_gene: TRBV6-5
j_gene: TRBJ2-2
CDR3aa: CASSYGSSNTGELFF
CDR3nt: TGTGCCAGCAGTTACGGCAGTTCGAACACCGGGGAGCTGTTTTTT

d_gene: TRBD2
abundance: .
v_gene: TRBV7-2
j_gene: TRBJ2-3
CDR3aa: CASSFRAGAPDTQYF
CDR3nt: TGTGCCAGCAGCTTTCGGGCGGGAGCGCCAGATACGCAGTATTTT

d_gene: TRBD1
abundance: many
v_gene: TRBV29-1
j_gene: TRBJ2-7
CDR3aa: CSVGGLLTGGTGEQYF
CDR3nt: TGCAGCGTTGGGGGCCTCCTGACAGGGGGCACGGGAGAGCAGTACTTC

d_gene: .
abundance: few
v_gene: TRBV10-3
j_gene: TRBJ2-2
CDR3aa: CAISEVRAGELFF
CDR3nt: TGTGCCATCAGTGAAGTGCGGGCCGGGGAGCTGTTTTTT

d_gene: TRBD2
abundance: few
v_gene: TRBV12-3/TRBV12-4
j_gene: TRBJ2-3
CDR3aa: CASSSKAGRAQYF
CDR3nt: TGTGCCAGCAGCTCCAAAGCGGGAAGGGCGCAGTATTTT

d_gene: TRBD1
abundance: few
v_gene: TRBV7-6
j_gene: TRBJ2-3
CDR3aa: CASSLAGGQGPDTQYF
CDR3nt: TGTGCCAGCAGCTTAGCGGGTGGACAGGGTCCAGATACGCAGTATTTT